A single sample gave rise to the 26 T cell receptor beta chains below, sequenced in a study of blood T cell repertoires in COVID-19. Clones were sequenced by immunoSEQ multiplex PCR, and TCRdb holds only the in-frame ones, with some missing. The table records around 74,000 clones, more than 90% of them present only once. Sequencing was performed on peripheral blood. The receptors were gathered from a woman of 80 years or more with active or convalescent COVID-19.

In its sample, this clone was seen a few times. The chain joins TRBV27 to TRBJ2-6; no definite D call. The V gene's germline CDR1 is MNHEY and CDR2 SMNVEV (reference sequence). Trimming shortened V by 7 bases and J by 0 bases, and 4 bases separated the two germline ends. The CDR3 covers 13 residues. The CDR3 here is CASTHSGANVLTF. CDR3 sequence (DNA): TGTGCCAGCACCCACTCTGGGGCCAACGTCCTGACTTTC.

The chain combines TRBV21-1 with TRBJ2-3; the DNA was not compared with TRBD2, the D call given in the table. TRBV21-1 is termed a pseudogene. The CDR3 loop spans 16 amino acids. The CDR3 DNA reads as TGTGCCAGCAGCACTGCATCCCTAGCGGGCACAGATACGCAGTATTTT. This codes for CASSTASLAGTDTQYF.

The rearrangement uses TRBV6-5 and TRBJ1-2, with D maybe TRBD1 (5 bases). Trimming stripped 4 bases from V and 8 bases from J, with 14 bases between. The CDR3 has 13 residues. Germline V CDR1 and CDR2: MNHEY, SVGAGI. The CDR3 bases are TGTGCCAGCAGTTCAATCAATAAGGGGGGCTACACCTTC. Amino acid sequence: CASSSINKGGYTF.

The J gene is TRBJ1-6, the V gene TRBV5-1, with 7 bases identical to TRBD1. Germline CDR1 is SGHRS and CDR2 is YFSETQ. CDR3 length: 17 amino acids. V gave up 0 bases and J gave up 9 bases; unmatched junction bases: 12. The CDR3 is CASSLGRGTDVSSPLHF. As DNA, the CDR3 is TGCGCCAGCAGCTTGGGCCGAGGGACAGATGTTAGTTCACCCCTCCACTTT.

The sample holds one count of this clone. J is TRBJ2-1 and V is TRBV28; no reliable D call. The V gene lost 3 bases and the J gene lost 7 bases, with 7 bases spanning the gap. CDR1 is MDHEN, CDR2 SYDVKM, per germline. CDR3 length: 12 amino acids. DNA of the CDR3: TGTGCCAGCAGTTTGGTTCGGAATGAGCAGTTCTTC. Its translation: CASSLVRNEQFF.

The chain recombines TRBV27 with TRBJ1-2; 9 bases are shared with TRBD1. V gave up 4 bases and J gave up 2 bases; unmatched junction bases: 5. The length of the CDR3 is 15 residues. Germline V gives CDR1 MNHEY, CDR2 SMNVEV (reference sequence). DNA of the CDR3: TGTGCCAGCAGTTACAGGGGGCTAGCGAACTATGGCTACACCTTC. This translates into CASSYRGLANYGYTF.

This chain joins TRBV7-2 and TRBJ1-5; D is perhaps TRBD1 (6 bases). Trimming stripped 1 base from V and 6 bases from J, with 13 bases between. Germline loops: CDR1 SGHTA, CDR2 FQGNSA. The CDR3 spans 15 residues. The CDR3 sequence: CASSLELIGGQPQHF. Written as DNA, the CDR3 is TGTGCCAGCAGCTTAGAGTTAATAGGGGGTCAGCCCCAGCATTTT. Full variable domain (outside the CDR3, taken from reference TRBV7-2 and TRBJ1-5): GAGVSQSPSNKVTEKGKDVELRCDPISGHTALYWYRQSLGQGLEFLIYFQGNSAPDKSGLPSDRFSAERTGGSVSTLTIQRTQQEDSAVYLCASSLELIGGQPQHFGDGTRLSIL.

The genes are TRBV28 and TRBJ1-2; tentatively, D is TRBD1 (5 bases). The germline CDR1 and CDR2 sequences are MDHEN and SYDVKM. This CDR3 is built from 13 residues. Trimming removed 8 bases from V and 4 bases from J, with 14 bases in between. The DNA for the CDR3 is TGTGCCAGCGGGCGGGGGTTGATCTATGGCTACACCTTC. This encodes CASGRGLIYGYTF.

This sequence joins TRBV2 and TRBJ2-6, with 10 bases aligning to TRBD1. Germline-derived CDR1 and CDR2 are SNHLY and FYNNEI. Trimming cost V 4 bases and J 3 bases; bases outside gene matches: 3. The CDR3 length is 16 residues. The CDR3 bases are TGTGCCAGCAGTGGGGACAGGGGCTTTGGGGCCAACGTCCTGACTTTC. It codes for CASSGDRGFGANVLTF.

The DNA for the CDR3 is TGTGCCAGCAGCTCCCTAAATGAGCAGTTCTTC. Translating gives CASSSLNEQFF. This sequence joins TRBV6-5 and TRBJ2-1; D gene uncertain. CDR1 and CDR2 from the germline V gene are MNHEY and SVGAGI. Trimming removed 6 bases from V and 7 bases from J, with 7 bases in between. This CDR3 has 11 amino acids.

The rearrangement links TRBV6-5 to TRBJ1-5, with 9 bases fitting TRBD1. The CDR3 extends over 15 amino acids. Trimming removed 11 bases from V and 3 bases from J; junction bases left unmatched: 11. Germline values: CDR1 MNHEY, CDR2 SVGAGI. The CDR3 here is CASGTGMLINQPQHF. In nucleotides, the CDR3 is TGTGCCTCCGGGACAGGGATGTTAATCAATCAGCCCCAGCATTTT.

The gene calls are TRBV6-6 and TRBJ2-3, with 9 nucleotides matching TRBD2. Germline assignment: CDR1 MNHNY and CDR2 SVGAGI (reference sequence). The trim removed 5 bases at V and 6 bases at J, leaving 18 bases unmatched. This CDR3 comprises 18 residues. The DNA of the CDR3 is TGTGCCAGCAGTCACGATACTAGCGGGTACCCTGGCCTGGATACGCAGTATTTT. Translation: CASSHDTSGYPGLDTQYF.

V gene TRBV28 combines with J gene TRBJ1-2; D gene unclear. The germline V and J ends were trimmed by 3 bases and 0 bases, with 5 bases remaining between them. The CDR3 has 13 amino acids. The germline V gene encodes CDR1 MDHEN and CDR2 SYDVKM. CDR3 residues: CASSFESNYGYTF. CDR3 sequence (DNA): TGTGCCAGCAGTTTTGAGTCTAACTATGGCTACACCTTC.

CDR3 sequence: CASSLGTSGVSTDTQYF. In nucleotides, the CDR3 is TGCGCCAGCAGCTTGGGGACTAGCGGGGTGTCGACAGATACGCAGTATTTT. The chain recombines TRBV5-1 with TRBJ2-3; 12 bases align to TRBD2. V lost 0 bases to trimming and J lost 3 bases; unmatched junction nucleotides: 5. CDR3 size: 17 residues. Germline V gives CDR1 SGHRS, CDR2 YFSETQ.

The V and J genes are TRBV7-2 and TRBJ2-7; no clear D gene. CDR3 length: 11 residues. Deletions cut 5 bases from V and 4 bases from J, with 6 bases between. Germline CDR1 SGHTA, CDR2 FQGNSA. DNA of the CDR3: TGTGCCAGCAGCCACGGTTACGAGCAGTACTTC. This sequence encodes CASSHGYEQYF.

This rearrangement joins TRBV24-1 to TRBJ2-7, with 8 bases matching TRBD2. Trimming took 1 base from V and 7 from J; bases not matched to a gene: 8. CDR1 and CDR2 from the germline V gene are KGHDR and SFDVKD. This CDR3 is 15 amino acids long. CDR3 in DNA: TGTGCCACCAGTGATTTTCGGCGGGGGGCGGGGGAGCAGTACTTC. Amino acid sequence: CATSDFRRGAGEQYF.

The chain links TRBV11-2 to TRBJ2-1, with 7 bases that match TRBD2. CDR3 size: 16 residues. Losses at the gene ends were 6 bases for V and 6 bases for J; bases not matched to a gene: 14. Germline loops: CDR1 SGHAT, CDR2 FQNNGV. The CDR3, as DNA: TGTGCCAGCAGGGCCGTGTCGGGGGGAAGGGGCAATGAGCAGTTCTTC. Its translation: CASRAVSGGRGNEQFF.

The chain joins TRBV11-2 to TRBJ1-1; 7 bases align to TRBD1. The CDR3 spans 14 residues. In germline, CDR1 is SGHAT, CDR2 FQNNGV. Trimming removed 1 base from V and 6 bases from J; junction bases left unmatched: 5. For the CDR3, the DNA is TGTGCCAGCAGCTTAGGAGGGGGCGGGTCTGAAGCTTTCTTT. It is translated as CASSLGGGGSEAFF.

The V gene is TRBV28, the J gene TRBJ1-2; TRBD1 aligns across 7 bases. Germline assignment: CDR1 MDHEN and CDR2 SYDVKM. The length of the CDR3 is 12 residues. V trimming: 2 bases; J trimming: 8 bases; junction bases outside the gene matches: 2. The CDR3 region is CASSLRGRGYTF. CDR3 coding DNA: TGTGCCAGCAGTTTAAGGGGGCGCGGCTACACCTTC.

The V call is TRBV4-3, the J call TRBJ1-2, with D possibly TRBD1 on 6 matching bases. Per germline, CDR1 LGHNA and CDR2 YSLEER. The CDR3 has 12 residues. Trimming pared 2 bases from V and 7 bases from J, leaving 8 bases between. The CDR3 sequence: CASSQRGGGYTF. The CDR3 coding sequence is TGCGCCAGCAGCCAAAGGGGGGGTGGCTACACCTTC.

The chain recombines TRBV6-2 or TRBV6-3 with TRBJ1-4, with TRBD1 as a possible D gene (5 bases). CDR1 and CDR2 from the germline V gene are MNHEY and SVGEGT. V lost 0 bases and J 5 bases, leaving 7 bases between the germline ends. The CDR3 has 14 amino acids. For the CDR3, the DNA is TGTGCCAGCAGTTACTCTAGGGGAAATGAAAAACTGTTTTTT. This codes for CASSYSRGNEKLFF.

V and J are TRBV2 and TRBJ1-1; 9 bases are shared with TRBD1. This CDR3 has 14 amino acids. Germline CDR1 reads SNHLY; CDR2 reads FYNNEI. J was trimmed by 4 bases and V by 6 bases; bases with no gene match: 6. CDR3 sequence (DNA): TGTGCCAGCAGGGCGACAGGGGGGAGCACTGAAGCTTTCTTT. It is translated as CASRATGGSTEAFF.

The V and J genes are TRBV3-1 (or the pseudogene TRBV3-2) and TRBJ2-2; unclear D gene. Germline CDR1 reads LGHDT; CDR2 reads YNNKEL (reference sequence). The CDR3 sequence is 15 residues long. Between the trimmed V and J ends, which lost 4 bases and 4 bases, there was a span of 13 bases. CDR3 sequence reads: CASSPRNSVTGELFF. Here the CDR3 DNA reads TGTGCCAGCAGCCCCCGTAATTCGGTCACCGGGGAGCTGTTTTTT.

The genes are TRBV13 and TRBJ2-1; no reliable D call. The germline gives CDR1 PRHDT, CDR2 FYEKMQ (reference sequence). Trimming pared 6 bases from V and 1 base from J, leaving 10 bases between. The CDR3 has 14 amino acids. The CDR3 loop is CASRGGPSYNEQFF. In DNA, the CDR3 is TGTGCCAGCAGGGGTGGGCCGTCCTACAATGAGCAGTTCTTC.

CDR3 amino acids: CASSPVQGYSGNTIYF. The CDR3, as DNA: TGCGCCAGCAGCCCAGTACAGGGTTACTCTGGAAACACCATATATTTT. The rearrangement uses TRBV4-1 and TRBJ1-3; weak D call: TRBD1 (6 bases). Germline CDR1 reads MGHRA; CDR2 reads YSYEKL. The CDR3 sequence is 16 residues long. The V and J ends lost 4 bases and 0 bases respectively, with 13 bases between them.

A single count supports this clone. V gene TRBV3-1 (or the pseudogene TRBV3-2) combines with J gene TRBJ2-1; D perhaps matches TRBD2 (5 bases). V lost 2 bases to trimming and J lost 3 bases, with 14 bases between them. CDR1 and CDR2 from the germline V gene are LGHDT and YNNKEL (reference sequence). This CDR3 has 16 residues. The CDR3 nucleotides are TGTGCCAGCAGCCAACTCGGACTTGCGAACTACAATGAGCAGTTCTTC. Its protein is CASSQLGLANYNEQFF.